The present T cell receptor beta chain was sequenced within a study of cytomegalovirus exposure and HLA in healthy donors. Sequencing was performed with immunoSEQ multiplex PCR; in TCRdb, only in-frame clones are kept and a portion is missing. The data hold some 150,000 clones, with approximately 86% observed a single time. General study points: Diagnosis of cytomegalovirus status made by the classifier reportedly showed high specificity and sensitivity. Rare sequences made up most TCRs, while some public TCRs were found in many donors.

On this clone itself: What it binds is unknown.

With 3 bases clipped from V and 0 bases from J, the junction kept 7 bases outside the gene matches. CDR3 size: 17 residues. The germline CDR1 and CDR2 sequences are MGHRA and YSYEKL. V usage is TRBV4-1 and J usage is TRBJ2-1; 8 bases are a match to TRBD2. This sequence was found in a man between 18 and 35 years old in good health and CMV-seropositive. The sequencing input was PBMCs. This chain's CDR3 is CASSQLTSASSYNEQFF. CDR3 DNA sequence: TGCGCCAGCAGCCAGTTGACTAGCGCGAGCTCCTACAATGAGCAGTTCTTC.